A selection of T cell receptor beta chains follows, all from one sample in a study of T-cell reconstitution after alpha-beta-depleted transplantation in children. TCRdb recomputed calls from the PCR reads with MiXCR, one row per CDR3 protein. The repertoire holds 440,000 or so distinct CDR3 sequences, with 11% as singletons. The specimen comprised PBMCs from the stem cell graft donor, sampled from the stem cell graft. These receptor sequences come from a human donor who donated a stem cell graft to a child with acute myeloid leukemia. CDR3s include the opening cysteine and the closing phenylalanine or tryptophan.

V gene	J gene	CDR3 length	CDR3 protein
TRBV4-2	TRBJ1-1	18	CASSPQWTGGVGNTEAFF
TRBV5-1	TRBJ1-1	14	CASSLGQGMNEAFF
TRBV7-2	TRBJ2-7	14	CASSLRTEGYEQYF
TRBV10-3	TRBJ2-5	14	CAISETGWEETQYF
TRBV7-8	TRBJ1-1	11	CASSQANVAFF
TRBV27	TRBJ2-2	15	CASSFYRGNTGELFF
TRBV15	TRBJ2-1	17	CATSRERQNPSYNEQFF
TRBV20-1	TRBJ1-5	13	CSAREQIDQPQHF
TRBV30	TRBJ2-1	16	CALETSGPTGWNEQFF
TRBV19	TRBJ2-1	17	CASSFRLAGGPTNEQFF
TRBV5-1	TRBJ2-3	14	CASSLGSRTDTQYF
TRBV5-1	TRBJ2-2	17	CASSLGPRAANTGELFF
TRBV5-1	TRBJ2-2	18	CASSDPSLAGGRTGELFF
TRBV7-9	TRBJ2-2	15	CASSPWGTGRGELFF
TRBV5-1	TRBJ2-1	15	CASSELSLGGHEQFF
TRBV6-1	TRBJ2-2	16	CASTYGVAGYTGELFF
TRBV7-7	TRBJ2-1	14	CASSLASGDNEQFF
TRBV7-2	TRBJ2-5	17	CASSSGLTSGGRETQYF
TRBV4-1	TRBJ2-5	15	CASSPLLGGGETQYF
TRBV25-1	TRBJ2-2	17	CASSAQTGTALAGELFF
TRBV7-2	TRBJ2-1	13	CASSLEGGDEQFF
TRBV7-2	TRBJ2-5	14	CASSLTSLVETQYF
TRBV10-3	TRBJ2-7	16	CAISEGGHRRGREQYF
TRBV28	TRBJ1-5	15	CASRSGAGSNQPQHF
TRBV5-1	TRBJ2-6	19	CASSLTGTAVSSGANVLTF
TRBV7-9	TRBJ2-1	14	CASSSISVYNEQFF
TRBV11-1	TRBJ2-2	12	CASSSFTGELFF
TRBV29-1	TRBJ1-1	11	CSVEGRTEAFF
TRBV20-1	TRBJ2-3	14	CSASRDTSTDTQYF
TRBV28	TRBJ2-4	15	CASSLGGATKNIQYF
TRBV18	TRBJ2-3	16	CASPGKTGRSTDTQYF
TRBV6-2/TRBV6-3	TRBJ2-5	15	CASSLQVGVAETQYF